Listed here are 24 T cell receptor beta chains from one sample, sequenced in a study of cytomegalovirus exposure and HLA in healthy donors. A multiplex PCR was run with 60 Vbeta primers and 13 Jbeta primers. Method: immunoSEQ multiplex PCR; TCRdb's copy keeps in-frame clones and lacks some. The top ten clones hold around 1.6% of a sample with some 180,000 clones, 76% of them seen once. Sequences were obtained from PBMCs. These receptors were taken from a young man in good health and CMV-seronegative.

The rearrangement uses TRBV5-6 and TRBJ2-7, with a weak D call TRBD2 (6 bases). This CDR3 has 15 residues. The germline V gene encodes CDR1 SGHDT and CDR2 YYEEEE. The V end was cut by 2 bases, the J end by 0 bases, with 12 bases between. The CDR3 DNA is TGTGCCAGCAGCTTTGCGGGGCGAAGCTCCTACGAGCAGTACTTC. This translates into CASSFAGRSSYEQYF.

Turning to this clone: Other DNA sequences within the sample encode an identical CDR3. The gene calls are TRBV5-1 and TRBJ2-5, with D unclear. Trimming cost V 5 bases and J 1 base, with 9 bases left between them. Germline V gene lookup returns CDR1 SGHRS and CDR2 YFSETQ. The CDR3 is 13 amino acids. In DNA form, the CDR3 reads TGCGCCAGCAGTCTCCCGAGCCAAGAGACCCAGTACTTC. This translates into CASSLPSQETQYF.

The V call is TRBV29-1, the J call TRBJ1-1; tentative D call: TRBD1 (5 bases). Germline V gene lookup returns CDR1 SQVTM and CDR2 ANQGSEA. The CDR3 length is 11 residues. V lost 3 bases to trimming and J lost 6 bases, with 8 bases between them. CDR3 sequence reads: CSVDSRAEAFF. The CDR3 DNA is TGCAGCGTTGATAGCAGGGCTGAAGCTTTCTTT.

V gene TRBV28 combines with J gene TRBJ2-7; a weak D match, TRBD2 (6 bases). The CDR3 is made up of 14 amino acids. Germline V gene data show CDR1 as MDHEN and CDR2 as SYDVKM. V dropped 5 bases and J dropped 4 bases, with 15 bases sitting between them. CDR3 in DNA: TGTGCCAGCAGTAACCGGGGGATGGCATACGAGCAGTACTTC. Its protein is CASSNRGMAYEQYF.

The genes are TRBV6-1 and TRBJ1-4; a possible D gene is TRBD1 (6 bases). Germline V gene sequence: CDR1 MNHNS, CDR2 SASEGT. V shed 2 bases and J shed 5 bases, with 9 bases lying between them. The CDR3 consists of 14 residues. The CDR3 here is CASSEQGSNEKLFF. In nucleotides, the CDR3 is TGTGCCAGCAGTGAACAGGGGTCGAATGAAAAACTGTTTTTT.

This chain uses TRBV9 with TRBJ2-1, with unresolved D. There are 14 residues in the CDR3. The germline V and J ends were trimmed by 3 bases and 4 bases, with 11 bases remaining between them. Germline loops: CDR1 SGDLS, CDR2 YYNGEE. In DNA form, the CDR3 reads TGTGCCAGCAGCGGGCAGGTGAGTTACAATGAGCAGTTCTTC. It is translated as CASSGQVSYNEQFF.

The chain has TRBV10-1 and TRBJ1-2, with D uncertain. The CDR3 is made up of 15 amino acids. Trimming removed 3 bases at V and 0 bases at J, with 11 bases between. Germline loops: CDR1 WNHNN, CDR2 SYGVQD (reference sequence). The CDR3 region is CASSEAGRTNYGYTF. DNA for the CDR3: TGCGCCAGCAGTGAAGCGGGGAGGACTAACTATGGCTACACCTTC.

The chain couples TRBV7-9 to TRBJ2-3, with 8 bases identical to TRBD2. Trimming at V came to 0 bases and at J to 2 bases, leaving 1 base not matched to a gene. Germline CDR1 and CDR2: SEHNR and FQNEAQ (reference sequence). CDR3 size: 15 residues. The CDR3 nucleotides read TGTGCCAGCAGCTTAGCTAGCGGGAACACAGATACGCAGTATTTT. It translates to CASSLASGNTDTQYF. The full variable domain, completed using reference TRBV7-9 and TRBJ2-3, is DTGVSQNPRHKITKRGQNVTFRCDPISEHNRLYWYRQTLGQGPEFLTYFQNEAQLEKSRLLSDRFSAERPKGSFSTLEIQRTEQGDSAMYLCASSLASGNTDTQYFGPGTRLTVL.

This sequence joins TRBV18 and TRBJ2-1; D is perhaps TRBD1 (6 bases). Germline values: CDR1 KGHSH, CDR2 LQKENI. This CDR3 comprises 14 residues. Trimming shortened V by 0 bases and J by 8 bases, and 11 bases separated the two germline ends. This CDR3 is CASSPPSRGYEQFF. The CDR3 bases are TGTGCCAGCTCACCACCGAGCAGGGGCTATGAGCAGTTCTTC.

The CDR3 protein is CASGQSWTEKLFF. The CDR3 bases are TGTGCCAGTGGACAGTCGTGGACTGAAAAACTGTTTTTT. The gene calls are TRBV15 and TRBJ1-4; D is perhaps TRBD1 (6 bases). This CDR3 spans 13 amino acids. Trimming removed 10 bases from V and 7 bases from J, with 16 bases in between. The V gene's germline CDR1 is LNHNV and CDR2 YYDKDF (reference sequence). The whole variable domain, filled in from reference TRBV15 and TRBJ1-4, reads DAMVIQNPRYQVTQFGKPVTLSCSQTLNHNVMYWYQQKSSQAPKLLFHYYDKDFNNEADTPDNFQSRRPNTSFCFLDIRSPGLGDTAMYLCASGQSWTEKLFFGSGTQLSVL.

This clone was observed a handful of times. V and J are TRBV28 and TRBJ1-5; possible D gene TRBD1, 6 bases. Germline loops: CDR1 MDHEN, CDR2 SYDVKM. Trimming took 5 bases from V and 5 from J, leaving 13 bases between them. The CDR3 is 14 amino acids. CDR3 sequence (DNA): TGTGCCAGCAGTCCGTCGGACAGTTATCAGCCCCAGCATTTT. It encodes CASSPSDSYQPQHF.

V is TRBV27 and J is TRBJ2-1, with 11 positions matching TRBD2. V trimming: 5 bases; J trimming: 3 bases; junction bases outside the gene matches: 12. The CDR3 has 18 residues. Germline values: CDR1 MNHEY, CDR2 SMNVEV (reference sequence). This chain's CDR3 is CASSTNRQLAGVYNEQFF. Here the CDR3 DNA reads TGTGCCAGCAGTACTAACCGCCAACTAGCGGGGGTCTACAATGAGCAGTTCTTC.

The chain has TRBV4-1 and TRBJ1-2; 9 nucleotides align to TRBD1. The CDR3 contains 17 residues. Germline CDR1 MGHRA, CDR2 YSYEKL. J lost 0 bases, V lost 1 base, and 6 bases had no gene match. The CDR3 reads CASSQVATGGANYGYTF. CDR3 DNA sequence: TGCGCCAGCAGCCAAGTTGCTACAGGGGGCGCTAACTATGGCTACACCTTC.

The count of this clone is one. The genes are TRBV6-6 and TRBJ1-6; TRBD1 matches at 8 bases. The CDR3 totals 15 residues. J was trimmed by 9 bases and V by 6 bases; bases with no gene match: 10. CDR1 and CDR2 from the germline V gene are MNHNY and SVGAGI (reference sequence). CDR3 sequence (DNA): TGTGCCAGCAGCCAGCACGGACAGGGCACTTCACCCCTCCACTTT. Translated: CASSQHGQGTSPLHF.

V is TRBV27 and J is TRBJ2-3; D is unresolved. This CDR3 contains 13 residues. Per the germline V gene, CDR1 is MNHEY and CDR2 is SMNVEV (reference sequence). V was clipped by 7 bases and J by 10 bases, with 18 bases between them. CDR3 bases: TGTGCCAGCAAGAAAAGCTCTCCTGATGCGCAGTATTTT. Its protein is CASKKSSPDAQYF.

The gene calls are TRBV5-1 and TRBJ2-7; perhaps TRBD1 as D (5 bases). Germline CDR1 and CDR2: SGHRS and YFSETQ. The CDR3 is 16 amino acids. V was shortened by 0 bases and J by 1 base, with 14 bases between the two germline ends. CDR3 in DNA: TGCGCCAGCAGCTTGGAGGGGCCCCAGGTGTCCTACGAGCAGTACTTC. Translating gives CASSLEGPQVSYEQYF.

V usage is TRBV5-1 and J usage is TRBJ2-3; 9 nucleotides line up with TRBD1. Trimming took 3 bases from V and 1 from J; bases not matched to a gene: 3. Germline V gives CDR1 SGHRS, CDR2 YFSETQ. The CDR3 loop spans 15 amino acids. CDR3 nucleotides: TGCGCCAGCAGCTCGGGACAGGGAGGCACAGATACGCAGTATTTT. It is translated as CASSSGQGGTDTQYF.

The chain carries TRBV2 and TRBJ1-4; the match to TRBD1 covers 8 bases. With V trimmed by 4 bases and J by 4 bases, 8 bases remained unmatched. Germline V lookup: CDR1 SNHLY, CDR2 FYNNEI. This CDR3 is built from 16 residues. The CDR3 reads CASSVDRVAINEKLFF. For the CDR3, the DNA is TGTGCCAGCAGTGTGGACAGGGTAGCTATTAATGAAAAACTGTTTTTT.

V usage is TRBV7-9 and J usage is TRBJ2-2; tentatively, D is TRBD2 (5 bases). Germline V CDR1 and CDR2: SEHNR, FQNEAQ (reference sequence). The ends were cut back, 4 bases at V and 9 bases at J, with 12 bases in the middle. There are 13 residues in the CDR3. The CDR3 DNA reads TGTGCCAGCAGCTCCGGGATTAGCCGGGAGCTGTTTTTT. Translating gives CASSSGISRELFF.

The CDR3 loop reads CASSVSGDTQYF. In DNA, the CDR3 is TGTGCCAGTAGTGTCAGCGGGGATACCCAGTACTTC. This chain connects TRBV19 to TRBJ2-5; 7 nucleotides line up with TRBD2. Germline V gene sequence: CDR1 LNHDA, CDR2 SQIVND (reference sequence). The CDR3 sequence is 12 residues long. V lost 5 bases to trimming and J lost 8 bases; unmatched junction nucleotides: 5.

The chain recombines TRBV21-1 with TRBJ2-2; the D call TRBD2 from the table was never checked on the DNA. TRBV21-1 counts as a pseudogene. The CDR3 is made up of 16 amino acids. Here the CDR3 reads CASSKGGSLHTGELFF. The CDR3 DNA reads TGTGCCAGCAGCAAAGGTGGTAGCCTACACACCGGGGAGCTGTTTTTT.

The chain carries TRBV7-2 and TRBJ1-5, with 8 bases aligning to TRBD1. The V and J ends lost 0 bases and 3 bases, in that order; junction bases with no gene match: 4. The CDR3 spans 16 residues. The germline gives CDR1 SGHTA, CDR2 FQGNSA. The CDR3: CASSLAGTGHNQPQHF. The CDR3 DNA reads TGTGCCAGCAGCTTAGCCGGGACAGGACACAATCAGCCCCAGCATTTT.

This chain connects TRBV27 to TRBJ2-7, with D possibly being TRBD1 (6 bases). The CDR3 loop spans 13 amino acids. CDR1 is MNHEY, CDR2 SMNVEV, per germline (reference sequence). With 4 bases removed from V and 5 bases from J, the gap between germline ends came to 12 bases. The CDR3 loop reads CASSSSWGHEQYF. The CDR3 DNA follows: TGTGCCAGCAGTTCCTCGTGGGGGCACGAGCAGTACTTC.

The V call is TRBV9, the J call TRBJ2-5; TRBD1 agrees at 11 bases. The germline V gene has CDR1 SGDLS and CDR2 YYNGEE. V was clipped by 3 bases and J by 7 bases; unmatched bases: 8. This CDR3 comprises 15 residues. DNA for the CDR3: TGTGCCAGCAGCGCCGAACAGGGACAGGGGGGGACCCAGTACTTC. Its protein is CASSAEQGQGGTQYF.